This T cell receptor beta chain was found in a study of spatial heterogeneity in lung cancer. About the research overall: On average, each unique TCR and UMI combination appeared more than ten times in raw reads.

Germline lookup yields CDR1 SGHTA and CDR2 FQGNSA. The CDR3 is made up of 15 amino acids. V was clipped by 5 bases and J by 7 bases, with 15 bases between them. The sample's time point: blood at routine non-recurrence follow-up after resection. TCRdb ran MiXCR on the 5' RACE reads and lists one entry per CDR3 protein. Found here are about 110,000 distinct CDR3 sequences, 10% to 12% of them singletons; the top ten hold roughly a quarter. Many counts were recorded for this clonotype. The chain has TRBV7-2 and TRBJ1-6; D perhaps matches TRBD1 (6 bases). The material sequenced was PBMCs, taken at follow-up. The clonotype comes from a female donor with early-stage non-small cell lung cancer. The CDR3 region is CASSPRGLSNSPLHF. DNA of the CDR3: TGTGCCAGCAGCCCCCGGGGGCTCAGCAATTCACCCCTCCACTTT.